The sequence of this TCR beta chain was determined in a study of blood T cell repertoires in COVID-19. The germline V gene has CDR1 LGHNA and CDR2 YSLEER. Deletions cut 1 base from V and 3 bases from J, with 10 bases between. The CDR3 consists of 14 residues. Authors' analysis steps: Amplification of reference gene primers was used by the study to estimate nucleated cell counts. The repertoire was sequenced with immunoSEQ multiplex PCR; TCRdb's copy has only in-frame clones and lacks some. V and J calls and clone size are as listed in that table; D and trimming were resolved from the DNA. The sample lists 410,000 or so clones, roughly 90% occurring once. Seattle patients were enrolled during active infection and followed longitudinally.

The J gene is TRBJ2-7, the V gene TRBV4-3; the D gene is possibly TRBD1 (5 bases). Sequencing used peripheral blood. The clonotype was recovered from a woman in her thirties or forties with COVID-19, enrolled during active disease. CDR3 sequence: CASSQVSQGYEQYF. As DNA, the CDR3 is TGCGCCAGCAGCCAAGTCTCCCAGGGCTACGAGCAGTACTTC.